Sequencing of this T cell receptor beta chain was carried out in a study of CD8+ T cells in alopecia areata (dated by TCRdb to 2016 to 2019). Background for the entire study: The treated patients, all with moderate-to-severe alopecia areata, were enrolled in an open-label pilot trial of oral tofacitinib given at 5 to 10 mg twice daily. Patients received tofacitinib for 6 to 18 months and were then followed off drug for 6 months to check for delayed response and recurrence. In both human patients and the C3H/HeJ mouse model, the study applied high-throughput TCRbeta sequencing to look at T cell clonal expansion in alopecia areata. Scalp tissue and sorted CD4+ and CD8+ peripheral blood T cells from patchy and totalis/universalis alopecia areata patients and from healthy controls were covered by human TCRbeta sequencing. Biopsies were taken from tofacitinib-treated patients at baseline and again at 4 and 24 weeks into treatment, and several of those patients also had a later scalp biopsy. Scalp clonality was compared among normal scalp (n=4), patchy alopecia areata scalp (n=8), and alopecia totalis/universalis scalp (n=8). RNA came from the PAXgene miRNA kit for fixed scalp, the miRNeasy kit for PBMCs, and the RNeasy kit for mouse skin. TCRbeta CDR3 regions were amplified by immunoSEQ multiplex PCR using 35 Vbeta forward and 13 Jbeta reverse primers.

This specimen's time point label, per the study, means: baseline before oral tofacitinib. From alopecia areata patients, peripheral blood was collected along with lesional scalp punch biopsies. PBMCs were isolated by density centrifugation and stained for CD3, CD4 and CD8, and CD4+ and CD8+ T cells were sorted on a FACSAria. Findings and caveats that apply to the study as a whole: Compared with normal scalp, lesional scalp had higher clonality and more expanded CD8+ clones, particularly in alopecia totalis/universalis, a pattern that suggests antigenic drive. Unlike mouse skin, where gammadelta T cells dominate, normal human skin contains resident alphabeta T cells that get sequenced too, which complicates analysis of the scalp TCR repertoire. Shared TCR sequences between patients were less evident than in mice, which may be partly attributable to HLA diversity in the patient population.

The germline V and J ends show losses of 3 bases and 9 bases respectively, and no gene match explains 2 bases of the junction. CDR1 and CDR2 are drawn from the germline V gene (reference sequence): GTSNPN, SVGIG. The CDR3 contains 12 residues, cysteine and phenylalanine counted. The entry retains the CDR3 DNA only, 36 bases that are in frame from base 1. The library was prepared using the immunoSEQ multiplex PCR assay. To provide template for TCR sequencing, every sample had RNA extracted and reverse transcribed into cDNA. First-strand cDNA was synthesized with SuperScript III using a 2:1 mix of oligo-dT and random hexamers. Amplification bias was assessed with a synthetic immune receptor repertoire, and residual bias was removed computationally. The study's processing was this. Raw reads were preprocessed to remove errors, and CDR3 was defined by IMGT conventions from the conserved cysteine to phenylalanine. Clonality was calculated as 1 minus Shannon entropy normalized by log2 of the number of productive unique TCRs. CD4 or CD8 identity of scalp clones was inferred by cross-referencing scalp TCRbeta sequences with sorted blood CD4 and CD8 repertoires. Sourced from immuneACCESS, this table was stored by TCRdb with only in-frame sequences that have V and J called. A share of the clones is absent; for the studies checked, an unresolved V gene accounts for under half, and the remainder has no known explanation. V, J and clone size derive from that table, while D and trimming were established from the DNA sequence. The sample yields under 250,000 clones; 50% to 60% were counted once. The top ten clones comprise less than 0.6% of the sample.

Details on this clone: It has no known antigen specificity. Base quality data are lacking; no much larger clone is found one base away.

Rearrangement joined TRBV30 to TRBJ2-1, and TRBD2 matches 10 of the central bases. The clonotype was recovered from a human donor with alopecia areata. Sample: CD4+ T cells sorted from blood, taken at week 0. The nucleotides read TGTGCCTGGAGCCTAGCGGGAGTTGAGCAGTTCTTC. This is translated as CAWSLAGVEQFF.